These 4 T cell receptor beta chains were sequenced from one sample in a study of blood T cell repertoires in COVID-19. The table came from immunoSEQ multiplex PCR; TCRdb's copy has only in-frame clones and leaves some out. Of some 240,000 clones in the sample, roughly nine tenths are singletons; the top ten hold about 4.6%. The sequenced sample was peripheral blood. The receptors here all came from a woman between 40 and 50 years old who had recovered from COVID-19.

The V and J genes are TRBV3-1 (or the pseudogene TRBV3-2) and TRBJ1-2; 7 bases match TRBD1. The length of the CDR3 is 13 residues. Trimming took 5 bases from V and 3 from J; bases not matched to a gene: 3. Germline V lookup: CDR1 LGHDT, CDR2 YNNKEL (reference sequence). The CDR3 is CASSFTGDYGYTF. CDR3 nucleotide sequence: TGTGCCAGCAGCTTCACAGGGGACTATGGCTACACCTTC.

This chain connects TRBV6-5 to TRBJ2-2; TRBD2 agrees at 7 bases. Losses at the gene ends were 6 bases for V and 6 bases for J; bases not matched to a gene: 7. Germline V gives CDR1 MNHEY, CDR2 SVGAGI. There are 14 residues in the CDR3. CDR3 in DNA: TGTGCCAGCAGCGAGGGGAGGGATCCCGGGGAGCTGTTTTTT. Translated, it gives CASSEGRDPGELFF.

V usage is TRBV28 and J usage is TRBJ2-5, with 8 bases lining up with TRBD1. The CDR3 covers 13 residues. Germline CDR1 reads MDHEN; CDR2 reads SYDVKM. J gave up 4 bases and V 3 bases, and 1 base lay outside the gene matches. The CDR3 spells CASSLTGAETQYF. The CDR3 coding sequence is TGTGCCAGCAGTTTGACAGGGGCAGAGACCCAGTACTTC.

The chain couples TRBV9 to TRBJ2-7, with TRBD2 matching 11 bases. There are 15 residues in the CDR3. CDR1 SGDLS and CDR2 YYNGEE come from the germline V gene. With V trimmed by 1 base and J by 3 bases, 3 bases remained unmatched. The CDR3 loop reads CASSVLAGGVYEQYF. CDR3 in DNA: TGTGCCAGCAGCGTACTAGCGGGGGGTGTCTACGAGCAGTACTTC.